These T cell receptor beta chains were read from a single sample in a study of T-cell memory formation after mild COVID-19. TCRdb fed the 5' RACE reads into MiXCR, producing one record per CDR3 protein. This sample has hundreds of thousands of distinct CDR3 sequences, with 20% to 30% found just once. The sample comprised PBMCs or a T cell subset sorted from them (not recorded which). The receptor set was obtained from an adult woman who had mild COVID-19 (a few samples of this study predate the infection). Cell type and time point are not known. Both conserved end residues are part of each CDR3. Fields, in order: J gene, D gene, clone size, V gene, CDR3 DNA, CDR3 protein. The D gene is left open where the match is weak. Only part of the rows carry a size: once, few, many, or a class if the clone is expanded.

TRBJ1-5 | TRBD1 | NA | TRBV4-2 | TGTGCCAGCAGCCAACCGGGACAGGGGGGACAGCCCCAGCATTTT | CASSQPGQGGQPQHF
TRBJ2-7 | NA | NA | TRBV6-6 | TGTGCCAGCAGCCCAGCGGACGGAGCAGGACGGAACGAGCAGTACTTC | CASSPADGAGRNEQYF
TRBJ2-1 | TRBD2 | few | TRBV7-9 | TGTGCCAGCAGCAGGCCTCGGACTAGCGGGAGGGCCTACAATGAGCAGTTCTTC | CASSRPRTSGRAYNEQFF
TRBJ2-3 | TRBD1 | few | TRBV27 | TGTGCCAGCAGTTTAATGCCACAGGGGGCAGATACGCAGTATTTT | CASSLMPQGADTQYF
TRBJ1-1 | NA | NA | TRBV9 | TGTGCCAGCATCCCGACGGACGCGTACACTGAAGCTTTCTTT | CASIPTDAYTEAFF
TRBJ1-3 | NA | few | TRBV12-3/TRBV12-4 | TGTGCCAGCACCGCAGGGTTGAACACCATATATTTT | CASTAGLNTIYF
TRBJ2-1 | TRBD2 | few | TRBV7-3 | TGTGCCAGCAGCTTAAGGCCCCCTACTAGCGACAATGAGCAGTTCTTC | CASSLRPPTSDNEQFF
TRBJ1-5 | NA | few | TRBV2 | TGTGCCAGCAGTGGATCGTCCAATCAGCCCCAGCATTTT | CASSGSSNQPQHF
TRBJ2-1 | TRBD2 | NA | TRBV9 | TGTGCCAGCAGCCTCTCCCTAGCGGGACAACGGGATGAGCAGTTCTTC | CASSLSLAGQRDEQFF
TRBJ2-3 | TRBD2 | few | TRBV7-9 | TGTGCCAGCAGCCGGACTAGCGGGAGAGCCACAGATACGCAGTATTTT | CASSRTSGRATDTQYF
TRBJ2-5 | TRBD1 | few | TRBV7-2 | TGTGCCAGCAGCCTGGACAGGCGGCAAGAGACCCAGTACTTC | CASSLDRRQETQYF
TRBJ1-2 | NA | NA | TRBV15 | TGTGCAACCAGCAGAGACAATAACTATGGCTACACCTTC | CATSRDNNYGYTF
TRBJ2-2 | TRBD2 | NA | TRBV25-1 | TGTGCCAGCAGGAGGCCGACTAGCGGGAGCCCTCCGCACACCGGGGAGCTGTTTTTT | CASRRPTSGSPPHTGELFF
TRBJ2-1 | TRBD2 | NA | TRBV7-3 | TGTGCCAGCAGCCCACGGGTTAGTACTAGCGGGGGAAATGAGCAGTTCTTC | CASSPRVSTSGGNEQFF
TRBJ2-3 | NA | NA | TRBV29-1 | TGCAGCGTAACAGGCGCCAGCACAGATACGCAGTATTTT | CSVTGASTDTQYF
TRBJ2-2 | NA | few | TRBV6-5 | TGTGCCAGCAGTTACTGGGGGGCCCTCACCGGGGAGCTGTTTTTT | CASSYWGALTGELFF
TRBJ1-4 | NA | NA | TRBV15 | TGTGCCACCAGCAGAGAAACAACTAATGAAAAACTGTTTTTT | CATSRETTNEKLFF
TRBJ2-1 | TRBD2 | NA | TRBV9 | TGTGCCAGCAGCCCCTGGCGCCCAGCGGGGGACAATGAGCAGTTCTTC | CASSPWRPAGDNEQFF
TRBJ1-4 | NA | NA | TRBV6-1 | TGTGCCAGCAGTGTACGGGCGGGGTGGACGATGGAACTGTTTTTT | CASSVRAGWTMELFF
TRBJ2-1 | NA | NA | TRBV7-9 | TGTGCCAGCAGCTTAAGCTCAGGGGTGAATGAGCAGTTCTTC | CASSLSSGVNEQFF
TRBJ2-6 | NA | few | TRBV7-9 | TGTGCCAGCAGCGCCGCATGGTCGGGGGCCAACGTCCTGACTTTC | CASSAAWSGANVLTF
TRBJ1-1 | NA | few | TRBV9 | TGTGCCAGCAGCGTAGGAGACGGGAACACTGAAGCTTTCTTT | CASSVGDGNTEAFF
TRBJ2-3 | NA | once | TRBV27 | TGTGCCAGCAGTTTACGGAGGGGGGGCCTCCTTGATACGCAGTATTTT | CASSLRRGGLLDTQYF
TRBJ1-5 | TRBD1 | once | TRBV18 | TGTGCCAGCTCACCGGTAACAGGGGGCGGTCAGCCCCAGCATTTT | CASSPVTGGGQPQHF
TRBJ1-5 | NA | NA | TRBV29-1 | TGCAGCGTTCAGCAGGGATGGGGGAATCAGCCCCAGCATTTT | CSVQQGWGNQPQHF
TRBJ1-1 | NA | NA | TRBV6-5 | TGTGCCAGCAGTTCCAGGACAGTTTCGACTGAAGCTTTCTTT | CASSSRTVSTEAFF
TRBJ2-7 | NA | NA | TRBV5-1 | TGCGCCAGCAGCTCCGACCGGGGGTACGAGCAGTACTTC | CASSSDRGYEQYF
TRBJ1-1 | NA | NA | TRBV12-3/TRBV12-4 | TGTGCCAGCAGTTTGGGTATCGGGGGGCCCCATATGGCGAACACTGAAGCTTTCTTT | CASSLGIGGPHMANTEAFF
TRBJ1-3 | NA | NA | TRBV15 | TGTGCCACCAGCAGCTCCCAGGTTGTGTCTGGAAACACCATATATTTT | CATSSSQVVSGNTIYF